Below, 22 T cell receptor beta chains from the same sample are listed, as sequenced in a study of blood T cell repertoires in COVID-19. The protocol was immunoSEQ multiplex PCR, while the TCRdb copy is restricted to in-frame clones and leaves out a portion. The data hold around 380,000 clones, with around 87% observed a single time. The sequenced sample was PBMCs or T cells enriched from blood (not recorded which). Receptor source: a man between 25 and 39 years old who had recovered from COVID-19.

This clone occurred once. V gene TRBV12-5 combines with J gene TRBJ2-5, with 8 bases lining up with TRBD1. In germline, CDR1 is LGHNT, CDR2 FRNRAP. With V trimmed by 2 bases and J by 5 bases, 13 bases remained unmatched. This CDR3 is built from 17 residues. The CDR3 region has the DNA TGTGCTAGTGGTTTGCCCCCCCAGGGGGCGAAAGGGGAGACCCAGTACTTC. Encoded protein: CASGLPPQGAKGETQYF.

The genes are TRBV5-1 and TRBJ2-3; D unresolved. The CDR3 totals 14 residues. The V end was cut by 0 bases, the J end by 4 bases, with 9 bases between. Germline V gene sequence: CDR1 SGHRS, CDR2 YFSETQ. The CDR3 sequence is CASSLGPEADTQYF. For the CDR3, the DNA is TGCGCCAGCAGCTTGGGGCCCGAGGCAGATACGCAGTATTTT.

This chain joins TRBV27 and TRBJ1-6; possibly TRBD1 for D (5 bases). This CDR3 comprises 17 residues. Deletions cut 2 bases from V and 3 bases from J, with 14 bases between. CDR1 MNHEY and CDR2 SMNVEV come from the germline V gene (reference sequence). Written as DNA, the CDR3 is TGTGCCAGCAGTTTAGTGGGGACTGTGAACTATAATTCACCCCTCCACTTT. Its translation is CASSLVGTVNYNSPLHF.

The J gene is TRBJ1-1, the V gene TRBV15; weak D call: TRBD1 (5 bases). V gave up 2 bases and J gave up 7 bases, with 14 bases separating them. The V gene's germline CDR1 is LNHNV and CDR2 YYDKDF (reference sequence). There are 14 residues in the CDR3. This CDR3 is CATSRRSGMGEAFF. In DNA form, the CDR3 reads TGTGCCACCAGCAGACGCTCAGGGATGGGTGAAGCTTTCTTT.

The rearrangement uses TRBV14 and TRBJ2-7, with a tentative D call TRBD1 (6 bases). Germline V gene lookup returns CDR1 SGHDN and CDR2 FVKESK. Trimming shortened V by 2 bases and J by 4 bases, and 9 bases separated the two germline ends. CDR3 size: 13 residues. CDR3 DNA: TGTGCCAGCAGCCAATTCAGGGGATACGAGCAGTACTTC. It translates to CASSQFRGYEQYF.

The CDR3 nucleotides read TGTGCCAGCAGTTACCGACAGGGGGTCCAGCCCCAGCATTTT. Protein sequence: CASSYRQGVQPQHF. The chain uses TRBV6-2 or TRBV6-3 and TRBJ1-5; 9 nucleotides match TRBD1. Trimming removed 2 bases from V and 7 bases from J; junction bases left unmatched: 3. The CDR3 is 14 amino acids. Per the germline V gene, CDR1 is MNHEY and CDR2 is SVGEGT.

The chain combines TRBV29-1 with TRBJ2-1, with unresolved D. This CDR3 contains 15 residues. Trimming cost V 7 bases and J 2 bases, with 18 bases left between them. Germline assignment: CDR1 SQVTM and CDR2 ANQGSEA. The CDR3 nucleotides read TGCAGCGCCCGGCCGCTCGACTCCACCTACAATGAGCAGTTCTTC. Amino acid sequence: CSARPLDSTYNEQFF.

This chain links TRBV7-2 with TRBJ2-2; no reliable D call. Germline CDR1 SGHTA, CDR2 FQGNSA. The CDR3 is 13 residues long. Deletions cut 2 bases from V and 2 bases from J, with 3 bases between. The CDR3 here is CASSLTNTGELFF. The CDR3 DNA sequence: TGTGCCAGCAGCTTAACTAACACCGGGGAGCTGTTTTTT. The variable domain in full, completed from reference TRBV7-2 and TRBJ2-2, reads GAGVSQSPSNKVTEKGKDVELRCDPISGHTALYWYRQSLGQGLEFLIYFQGNSAPDKSGLPSDRFSAERTGGSVSTLTIQRTQQEDSAVYLCASSLTNTGELFFGEGSRLTVL.

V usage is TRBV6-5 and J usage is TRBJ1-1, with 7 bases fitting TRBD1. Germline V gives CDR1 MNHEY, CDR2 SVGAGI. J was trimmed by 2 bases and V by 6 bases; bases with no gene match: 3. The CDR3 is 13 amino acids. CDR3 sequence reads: CASRGQRNTEAFF. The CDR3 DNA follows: TGTGCCAGCAGGGGACAGAGAAACACTGAAGCTTTCTTT.

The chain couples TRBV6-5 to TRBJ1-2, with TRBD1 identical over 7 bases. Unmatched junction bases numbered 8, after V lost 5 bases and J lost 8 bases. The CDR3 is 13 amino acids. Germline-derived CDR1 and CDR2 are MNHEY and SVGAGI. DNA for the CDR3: TGTGCCAGCAGTACGAACAGGGGTGAAGGCTACACCTTC. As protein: CASSTNRGEGYTF.

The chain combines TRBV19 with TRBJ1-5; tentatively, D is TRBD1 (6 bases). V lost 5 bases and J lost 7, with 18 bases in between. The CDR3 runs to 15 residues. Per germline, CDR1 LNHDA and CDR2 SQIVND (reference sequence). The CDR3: CASSLGQMIGQPQHF. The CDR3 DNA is TGTGCCAGTAGTTTAGGACAGATGATAGGACAGCCCCAGCATTTT.

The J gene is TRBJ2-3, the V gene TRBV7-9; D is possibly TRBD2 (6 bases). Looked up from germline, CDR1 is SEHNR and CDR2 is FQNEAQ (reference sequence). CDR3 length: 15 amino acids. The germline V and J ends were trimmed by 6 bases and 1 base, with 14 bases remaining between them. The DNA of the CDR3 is TGTGCCAGCAGACCAGCCCAGCGGGGCACAGATACGCAGTATTTT. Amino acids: CASRPAQRGTDTQYF.

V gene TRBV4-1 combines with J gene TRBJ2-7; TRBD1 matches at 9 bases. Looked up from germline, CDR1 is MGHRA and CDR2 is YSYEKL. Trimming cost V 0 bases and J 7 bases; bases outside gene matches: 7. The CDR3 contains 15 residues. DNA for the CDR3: TGCGCCAGCAGCCAAGATGCACAGGGGGCTGGGGAGCAGTACTTC. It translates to CASSQDAQGAGEQYF.

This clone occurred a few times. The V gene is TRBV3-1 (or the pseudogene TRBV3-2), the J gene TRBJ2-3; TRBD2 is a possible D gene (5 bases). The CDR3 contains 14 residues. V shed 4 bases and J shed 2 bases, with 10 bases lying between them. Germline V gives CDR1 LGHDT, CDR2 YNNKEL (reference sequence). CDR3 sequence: CASSRSGYTDTQYF. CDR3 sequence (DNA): TGTGCCAGCAGCCGGTCGGGGTACACAGATACGCAGTATTTT.

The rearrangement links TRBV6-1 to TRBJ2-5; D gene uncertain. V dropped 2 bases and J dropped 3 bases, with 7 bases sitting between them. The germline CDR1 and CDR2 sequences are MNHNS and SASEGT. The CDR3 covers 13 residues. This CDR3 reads CASSERGEETQYF. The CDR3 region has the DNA TGTGCCAGCAGTGAACGAGGCGAAGAGACCCAGTACTTC.

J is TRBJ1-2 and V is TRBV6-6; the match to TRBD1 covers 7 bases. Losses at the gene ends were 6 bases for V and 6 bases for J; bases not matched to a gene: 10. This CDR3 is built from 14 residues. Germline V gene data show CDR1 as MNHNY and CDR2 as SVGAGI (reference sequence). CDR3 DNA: TGTGCCAGCAGGAACAGGGGCGAGAGGGATGGCTACACCTTC. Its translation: CASRNRGERDGYTF.

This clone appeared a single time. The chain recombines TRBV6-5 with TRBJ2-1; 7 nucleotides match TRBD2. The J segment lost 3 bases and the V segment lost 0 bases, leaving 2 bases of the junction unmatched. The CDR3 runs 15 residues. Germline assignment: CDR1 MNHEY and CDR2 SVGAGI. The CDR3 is CASSYSGGGYNEQFF. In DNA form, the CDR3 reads TGTGCCAGCAGTTACTCCGGCGGGGGCTACAATGAGCAGTTCTTC.

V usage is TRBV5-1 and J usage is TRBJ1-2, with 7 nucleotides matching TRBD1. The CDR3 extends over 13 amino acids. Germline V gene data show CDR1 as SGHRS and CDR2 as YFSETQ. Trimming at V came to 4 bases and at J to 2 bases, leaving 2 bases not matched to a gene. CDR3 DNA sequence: TGCGCCAGCAGCGCGGGACAGAACTATGGCTACACCTTC. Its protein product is CASSAGQNYGYTF.

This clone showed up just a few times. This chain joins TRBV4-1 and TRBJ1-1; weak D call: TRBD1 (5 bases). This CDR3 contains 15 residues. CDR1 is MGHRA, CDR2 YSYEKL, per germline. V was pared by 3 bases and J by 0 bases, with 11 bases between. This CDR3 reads CASSHPRGVNTEAFF. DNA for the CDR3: TGCGCCAGCAGCCATCCCCGGGGGGTGAACACTGAAGCTTTCTTT.

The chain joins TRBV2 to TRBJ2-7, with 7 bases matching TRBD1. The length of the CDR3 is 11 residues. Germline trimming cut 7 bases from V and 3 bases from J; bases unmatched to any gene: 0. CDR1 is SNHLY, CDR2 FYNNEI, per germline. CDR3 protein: CASTGGYEQYF. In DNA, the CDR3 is TGTGCCAGCACAGGGGGCTACGAGCAGTACTTC.

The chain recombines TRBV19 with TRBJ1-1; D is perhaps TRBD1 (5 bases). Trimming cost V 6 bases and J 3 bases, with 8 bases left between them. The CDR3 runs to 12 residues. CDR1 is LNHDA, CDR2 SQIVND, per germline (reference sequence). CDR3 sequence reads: CASSIRDTEAFF. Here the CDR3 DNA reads TGTGCCAGTAGCATCAGGGACACTGAAGCTTTCTTT. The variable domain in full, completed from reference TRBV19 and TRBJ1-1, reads DGGITQSPKYLFRKEGQNVTLSCEQNLNHDAMYWYRQDPGQGLRLIYYSQIVNDFQKGDIAEGYSVSREKKESFPLTVTSAQKNPTAFYLCASSIRDTEAFFGQGTRLTVV.

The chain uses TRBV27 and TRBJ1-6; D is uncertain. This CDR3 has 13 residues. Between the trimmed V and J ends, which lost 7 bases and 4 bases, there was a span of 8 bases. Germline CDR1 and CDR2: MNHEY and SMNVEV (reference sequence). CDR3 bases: TGTGCCAGCATGCGAGGGTATAATTCACCCCTCCACTTT. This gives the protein CASMRGYNSPLHF.